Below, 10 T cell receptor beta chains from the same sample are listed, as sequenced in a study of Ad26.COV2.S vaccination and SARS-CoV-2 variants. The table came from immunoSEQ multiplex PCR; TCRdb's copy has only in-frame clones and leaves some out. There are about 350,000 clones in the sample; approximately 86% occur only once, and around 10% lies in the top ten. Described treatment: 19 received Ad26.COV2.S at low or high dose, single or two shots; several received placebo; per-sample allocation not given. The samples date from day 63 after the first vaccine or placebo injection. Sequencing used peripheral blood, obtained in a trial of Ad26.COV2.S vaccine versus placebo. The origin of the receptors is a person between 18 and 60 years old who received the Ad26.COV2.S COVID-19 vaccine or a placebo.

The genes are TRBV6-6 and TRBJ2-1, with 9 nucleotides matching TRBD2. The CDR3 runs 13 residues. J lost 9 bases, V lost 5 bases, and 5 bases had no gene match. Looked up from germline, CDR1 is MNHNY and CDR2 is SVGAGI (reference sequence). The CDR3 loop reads CASSSGGKREQFF. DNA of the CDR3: TGTGCCAGCAGTAGCGGGGGGAAGCGTGAGCAGTTCTTC.

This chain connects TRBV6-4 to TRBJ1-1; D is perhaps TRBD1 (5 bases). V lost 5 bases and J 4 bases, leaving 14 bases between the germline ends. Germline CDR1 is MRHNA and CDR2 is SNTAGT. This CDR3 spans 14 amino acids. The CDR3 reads CASSTLGGGTEAFF. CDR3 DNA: TGTGCCAGCAGTACTTTGGGGGGAGGCACTGAAGCTTTCTTT.

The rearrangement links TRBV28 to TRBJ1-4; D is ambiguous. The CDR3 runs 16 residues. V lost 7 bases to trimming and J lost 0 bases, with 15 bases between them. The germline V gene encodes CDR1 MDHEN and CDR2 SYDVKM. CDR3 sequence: CASTTTGVATNEKLFF. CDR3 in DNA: TGTGCCAGCACTACCACGGGAGTTGCAACTAATGAAAAACTGTTTTTT.

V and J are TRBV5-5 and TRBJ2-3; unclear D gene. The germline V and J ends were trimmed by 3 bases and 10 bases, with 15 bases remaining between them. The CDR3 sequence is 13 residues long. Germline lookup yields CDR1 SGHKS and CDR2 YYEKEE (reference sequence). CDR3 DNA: TGTGCCAGCAGCTCCCTGCCGGGCGAACCGCAGTATTTT. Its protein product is CASSSLPGEPQYF.

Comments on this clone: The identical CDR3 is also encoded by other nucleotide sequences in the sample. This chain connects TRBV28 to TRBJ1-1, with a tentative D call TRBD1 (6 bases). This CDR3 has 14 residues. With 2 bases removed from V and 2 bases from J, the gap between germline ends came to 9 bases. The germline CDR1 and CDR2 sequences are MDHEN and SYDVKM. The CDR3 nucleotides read TGTGCCAGCAGTTTAAGGGGGAGAAACACTGAAGCTTTCTTT. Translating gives CASSLRGRNTEAFF.

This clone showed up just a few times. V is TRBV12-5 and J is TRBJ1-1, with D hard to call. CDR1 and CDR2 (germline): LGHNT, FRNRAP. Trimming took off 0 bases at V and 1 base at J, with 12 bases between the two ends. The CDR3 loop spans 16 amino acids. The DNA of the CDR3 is TGTGCTAGTGGTTTGGTAGTGGGAGCTACGAACACTGAAGCTTTCTTT. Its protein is CASGLVVGATNTEAFF.

The CDR3 DNA reads TGTGCCAGCAGCCTAGAGTACTCTGGAAACACCATATATTTT. It specifies CASSLEYSGNTIYF. The V gene is TRBV3-1 (or the pseudogene TRBV3-2), the J gene TRBJ1-3, with unresolved D. Germline V lookup: CDR1 LGHDT, CDR2 YNNKEL (reference sequence). V lost 4 bases and J 0 bases, leaving 7 bases between the germline ends. The CDR3 is 14 amino acids.

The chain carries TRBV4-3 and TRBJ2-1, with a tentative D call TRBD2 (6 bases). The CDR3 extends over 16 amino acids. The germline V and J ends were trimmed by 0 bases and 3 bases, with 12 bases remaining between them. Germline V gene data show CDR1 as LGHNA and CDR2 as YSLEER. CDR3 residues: CASSQDGVADYNEQFF. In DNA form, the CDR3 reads TGCGCCAGCAGCCAAGATGGAGTAGCGGACTACAATGAGCAGTTCTTC.

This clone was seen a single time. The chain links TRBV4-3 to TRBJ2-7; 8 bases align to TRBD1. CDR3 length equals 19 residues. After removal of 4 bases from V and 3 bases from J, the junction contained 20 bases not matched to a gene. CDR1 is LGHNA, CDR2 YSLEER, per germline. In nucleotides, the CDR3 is TGCGCCAGCAGCCCCGTGTCCGGACAGGGACCTAAAAGCAGCTACGAGCAGTACTTC. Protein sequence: CASSPVSGQGPKSSYEQYF.

The CDR3 coding sequence is TGTGCCAGCAGTTACGGGACTAGCGATTCCAATGAGCAGTTCTTC. Protein product: CASSYGTSDSNEQFF. J is TRBJ2-1 and V is TRBV6-2 or TRBV6-3; TRBD2 aligns across 10 bases. CDR1 and CDR2 from the germline V gene are MNHEY and SVGEGT. After removal of 2 bases from V and 6 bases from J, the junction contained 4 bases not matched to a gene. This CDR3 region has 15 residues.